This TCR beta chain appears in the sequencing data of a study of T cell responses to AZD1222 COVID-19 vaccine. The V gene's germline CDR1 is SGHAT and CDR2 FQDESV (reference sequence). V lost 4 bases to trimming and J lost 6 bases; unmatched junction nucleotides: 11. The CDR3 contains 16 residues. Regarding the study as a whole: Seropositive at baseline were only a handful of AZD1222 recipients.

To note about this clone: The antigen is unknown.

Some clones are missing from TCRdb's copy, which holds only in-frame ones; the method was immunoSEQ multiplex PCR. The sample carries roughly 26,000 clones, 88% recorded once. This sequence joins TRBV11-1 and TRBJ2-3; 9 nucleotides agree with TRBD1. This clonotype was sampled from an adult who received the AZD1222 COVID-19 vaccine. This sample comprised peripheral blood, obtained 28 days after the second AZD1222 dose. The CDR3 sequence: CASSYDPGQGFDTQYF. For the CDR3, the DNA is TGTGCCAGCAGCTATGACCCGGGACAGGGATTCGATACGCAGTATTTT.